A selection of T cell receptor beta chains follows, all from one sample in a study of radiotherapy plus CTLA-4 blockade in lung cancer. The table came from immunoSEQ multiplex PCR; TCRdb's copy has only in-frame clones and leaves some out. The profile shows roughly 73,000 clones, 80% to 90% of them singletons. The source was peripheral blood, collected from a patient treated with radiotherapy plus ipilimumab. The receptor source for this set is a human donor with non-small cell lung cancer that progressed on radiotherapy plus ipilimumab. The CDR3 runs from the conserved cysteine through the conserved F or W. The order of the fields is V gene, J gene, CDR3 protein.

TRBV15,TRBJ1-4,CATSRDQGAVNEKLFF
TRBV5-1,TRBJ2-1,CASSLASSGRDNEQFF
TRBV5-1,TRBJ2-2,CASSPGSGEITGELFF
TRBV2,TRBJ1-5,CASKGLRVGNQPQHF
TRBV2,TRBJ2-4,CASRDSLNIQYF
TRBV11-3,TRBJ2-1,CASSPRGSGSYEQFF
TRBV7-6,TRBJ2-1,CASSPQGLAGVYNEQFF
TRBV5-5,TRBJ1-6,CASSPQDRVGSPLHF
TRBV14,TRBJ2-7,CASSHGGRYEQYF
TRBV5-1,TRBJ2-3,CASSWGETSASTDTQYF
TRBV5-8,TRBJ2-2,CASSLIQGLVFF
TRBV7-3,TRBJ1-6,CASSSNRDANSPLHF
TRBV7-3,TRBJ2-2,CASSSKGGAGGNTGELFF
TRBV12-5,TRBJ2-7,CASGPEGRGTYEQYF
TRBV5-8,TRBJ2-3,CASSFRSLTTDTQYF
TRBV21-1,TRBJ2-7,CASSSRARGGRDEQYF
TRBV5-5,TRBJ2-2,CASSNGSTGELFF
TRBV5-4,TRBJ1-4,CASSVTGRPIEKLFF
TRBV28,TRBJ1-5,CASSGGYQPQHF
TRBV7-9,TRBJ2-1,CASSSVGGRRGSYNEQFF
TRBV7-2,TRBJ2-3,CASSRDRASTDTQYF
TRBV19,TRBJ2-2,CASIRSGSDTGELFF
TRBV27,TRBJ1-1,CASRGHSTEAFF
TRBV27,TRBJ1-1,CASSLAGTMNTEAFF
TRBV5-6,TRBJ2-7,CASSPKKGRGFNEQYF
TRBV12-2,TRBJ2-7,CASRPHGLAGGNYEQYF
TRBV7-9,TRBJ2-5,CASSSPDRAKTQYF
TRBV7-2,TRBJ2-3,CASSLGQGHTDTQYF
TRBV6-5,TRBJ1-5,CASSFPNRDGQPQHF
TRBV2,TRBJ1-2,CASSERGPNYGYTF
TRBV2,TRBJ1-5,CASKGGTGGNQPQHF
TRBV28,TRBJ1-1,CASGAREAFF
TRBV7-3,TRBJ2-2,CASSLTGLAGDTGELFF
TRBV5-1,TRBJ2-3,CASRSQRKDTDTQYF
TRBV28,TRBJ1-5,CASSTSGTGRSNQPQHF
TRBV27,TRBJ2-4,CASSSGQGENIQYF
TRBV6-1,TRBJ2-3,CASRDRGRWTDTQYF
TRBV7-9,TRBJ2-7,CASSEAGQRFYEQYF
TRBV7-2,TRBJ1-5,CASTVDRVDQPQHF
TRBV9,TRBJ1-4,CASSVGVANEKLFF
TRBV7-9,TRBJ2-3,CASSFQGADTQYF
TRBV6-1,TRBJ1-5,CASRGEHSNQPQHF
TRBV19,TRBJ2-7,CASSPNRGDYEQYF
TRBV30,TRBJ1-1,CAYRTGYTEAFF
TRBV27,TRBJ1-2,CASSLGQGGYGYTF
TRBV5-1,TRBJ2-3,CASSFEPQDTQYF